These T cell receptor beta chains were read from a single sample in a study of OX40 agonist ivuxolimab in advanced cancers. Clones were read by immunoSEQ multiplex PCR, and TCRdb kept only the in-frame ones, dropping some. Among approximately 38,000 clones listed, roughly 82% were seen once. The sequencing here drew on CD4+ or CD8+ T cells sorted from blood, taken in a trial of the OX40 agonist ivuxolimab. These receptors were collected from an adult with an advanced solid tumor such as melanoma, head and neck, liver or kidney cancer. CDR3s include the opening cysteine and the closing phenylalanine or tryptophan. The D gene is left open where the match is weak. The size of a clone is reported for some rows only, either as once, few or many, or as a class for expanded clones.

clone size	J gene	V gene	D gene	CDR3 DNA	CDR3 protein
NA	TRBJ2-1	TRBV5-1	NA	TGCGCCAGCAGCGGGAGGACCTCCTACAATGAGCAGTTCTTC	CASSGRTSYNEQFF
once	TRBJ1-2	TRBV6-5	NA	TGTGCCAGCAGTTACCGCGTTGGGGGCTACACCTTC	CASSYRVGGYTF
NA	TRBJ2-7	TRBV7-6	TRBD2	TGTGCCAGCAGCTTAGCGCCTAGCGGGACCTACGAGCAGTACTTC	CASSLAPSGTYEQYF
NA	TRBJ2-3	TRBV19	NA	TGTGCCAGTAGAGTTGGAGATACGCAGTATTTT	CASRVGDTQYF
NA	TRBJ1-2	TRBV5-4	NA	TGTGCCAGCAGCTTGTTCCCAGGGGCATGGACCTTC	CASSLFPGAWTF
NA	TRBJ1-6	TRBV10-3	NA	TGTGCCATCAAAGGCAGGGATAATTCACCCCTCCACTTT	CAIKGRDNSPLHF
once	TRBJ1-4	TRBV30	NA	TGTGCCTGGCGGATGCATCGGGGCAGATCGATCTATGCAACTAATGAAAAACTGTTTTTT	CAWRMHRGRSIYATNEKLFF
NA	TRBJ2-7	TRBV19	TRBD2	TGTGCCAGTAGTAAAGGGGATGGCGGGAGCTCCTACGAGCAGTACTTC	CASSKGDGGSSYEQYF
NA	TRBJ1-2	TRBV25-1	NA	TGTGCCAGCAGTGAACTCGGGGGAGCTAACTATGGCTACACCTTC	CASSELGGANYGYTF
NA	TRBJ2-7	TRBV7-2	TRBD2	TGTGCCAGCAGCCAGAATAGCGGGAGCTCCGAGCAGTACTTC	CASSQNSGSSEQYF
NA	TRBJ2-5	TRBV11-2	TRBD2	TGTGCCAGCAGCTTCTTGGTAGCGGGAGAGGTGCAGTACTTC	CASSFLVAGEVQYF
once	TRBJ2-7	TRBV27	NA	TGTGCCAGCAGTTTATATACCTATTCCCGCCTCGAGCAGTACTTC	CASSLYTYSRLEQYF
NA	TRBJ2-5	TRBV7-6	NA	TGTGCCAGCAGCTTCCCCAGCGGCCAAGAGACCCAGTACTTC	CASSFPSGQETQYF
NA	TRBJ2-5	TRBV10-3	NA	TGTGCCATCAGTGACGTAACGACACGAGGAGGGGAGACCCAGTACTTC	CAISDVTTRGGETQYF
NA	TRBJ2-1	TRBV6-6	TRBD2	TGTGCCAGCAGTTATCGGTGGGGGGGGAGCAATGAGCAGTTCTTC	CASSYRWGGSNEQFF
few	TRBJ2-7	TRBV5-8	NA	TGTGCCAGCAGCTCGATCCGGGACAAAGCAACCTACGAGCAGTACTTC	CASSSIRDKATYEQYF
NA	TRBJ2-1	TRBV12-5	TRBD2	TGTGCTAGTGGTTTGGTACCCGACGGACTAGCGGGGATCAATGAGCAGTTCTTC	CASGLVPDGLAGINEQFF
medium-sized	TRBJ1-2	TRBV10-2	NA	TGCGCCAGCAGTCCAGACCCCTATGGCTACACCTTC	CASSPDPYGYTF
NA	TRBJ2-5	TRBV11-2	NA	TGTGCCAGCGAGAGTTCAGGGGAAGAGACCCAGTACTTC	CASESSGEETQYF
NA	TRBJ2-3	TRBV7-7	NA	TGTGCCAGCAGCTTAGGTCTTGGGGGAGATACGCAGTATTTT	CASSLGLGGDTQYF